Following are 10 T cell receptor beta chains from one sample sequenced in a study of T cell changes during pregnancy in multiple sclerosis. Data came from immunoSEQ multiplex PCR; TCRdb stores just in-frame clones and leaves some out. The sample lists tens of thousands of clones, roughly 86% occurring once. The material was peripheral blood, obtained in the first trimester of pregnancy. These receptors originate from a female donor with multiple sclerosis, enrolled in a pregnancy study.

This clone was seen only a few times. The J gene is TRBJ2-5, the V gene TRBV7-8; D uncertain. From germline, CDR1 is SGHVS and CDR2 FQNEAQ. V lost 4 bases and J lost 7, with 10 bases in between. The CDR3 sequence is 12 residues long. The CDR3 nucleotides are TGTGCCAGCAGCTCCAACACGTGGACCCAGTACTTC. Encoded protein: CASSSNTWTQYF.

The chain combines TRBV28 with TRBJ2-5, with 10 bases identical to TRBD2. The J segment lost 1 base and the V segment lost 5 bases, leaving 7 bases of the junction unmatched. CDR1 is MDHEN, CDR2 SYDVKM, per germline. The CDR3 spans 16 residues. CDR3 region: CASSAAGLALQETQYF. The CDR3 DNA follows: TGTGCCAGCAGTGCGGCGGGACTAGCGCTCCAAGAGACCCAGTACTTC.

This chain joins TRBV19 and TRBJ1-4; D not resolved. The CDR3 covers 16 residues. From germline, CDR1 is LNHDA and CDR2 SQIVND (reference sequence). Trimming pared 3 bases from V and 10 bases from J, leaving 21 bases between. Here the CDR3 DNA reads TGTGCCAGTAGTATGGACTCCGACGGACTTTGGGGAAAACTGTTTTTT. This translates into CASSMDSDGLWGKLFF.

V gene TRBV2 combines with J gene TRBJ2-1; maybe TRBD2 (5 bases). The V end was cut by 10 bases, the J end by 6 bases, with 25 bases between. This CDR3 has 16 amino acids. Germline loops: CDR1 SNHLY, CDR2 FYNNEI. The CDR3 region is CAIYRVKDSYLNEQFF. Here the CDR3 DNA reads TGTGCCATCTATAGGGTTAAGGACTCCTACCTCAATGAGCAGTTCTTC.

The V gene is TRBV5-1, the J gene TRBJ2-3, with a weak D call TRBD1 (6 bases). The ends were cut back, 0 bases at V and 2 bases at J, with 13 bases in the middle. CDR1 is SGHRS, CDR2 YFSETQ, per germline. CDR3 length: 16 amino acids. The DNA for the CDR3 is TGCGCCAGCAGCTTGGGCAGGGGTCTAGACACAGATACGCAGTATTTT. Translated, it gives CASSLGRGLDTDTQYF.

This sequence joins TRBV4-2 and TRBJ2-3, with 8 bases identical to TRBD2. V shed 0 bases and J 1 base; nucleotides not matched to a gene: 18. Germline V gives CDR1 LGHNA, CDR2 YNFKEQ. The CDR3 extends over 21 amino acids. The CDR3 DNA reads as TGTGCCAGCAGCCAAGATGTCGGTGGCGGGAGGACCCCAGCGGGCACAGATACGCAGTATTTT. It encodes CASSQDVGGGRTPAGTDTQYF.

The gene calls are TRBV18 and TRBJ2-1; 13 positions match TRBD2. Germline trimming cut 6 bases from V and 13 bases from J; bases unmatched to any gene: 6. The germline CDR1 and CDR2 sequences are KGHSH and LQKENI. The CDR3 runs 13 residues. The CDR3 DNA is TGTGCCAGCTCGAGACTAGCGGGAGGTATCCAGTTCTTC. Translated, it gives CASSRLAGGIQFF.

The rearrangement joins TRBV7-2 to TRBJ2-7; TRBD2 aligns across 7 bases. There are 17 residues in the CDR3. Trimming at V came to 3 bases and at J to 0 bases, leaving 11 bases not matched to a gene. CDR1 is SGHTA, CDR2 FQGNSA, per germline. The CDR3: CASSLELEAGVSYEQYF. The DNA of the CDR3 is TGTGCCAGCAGCTTGGAGTTAGAGGCGGGAGTCTCCTACGAGCAGTACTTC.

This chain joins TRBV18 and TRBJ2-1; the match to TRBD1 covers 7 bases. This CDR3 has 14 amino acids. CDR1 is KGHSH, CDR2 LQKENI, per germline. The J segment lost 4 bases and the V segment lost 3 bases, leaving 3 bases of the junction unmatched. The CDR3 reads CASSPTTGYNEQFF. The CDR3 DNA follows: TGTGCCAGCTCACCTACGACAGGGTACAATGAGCAGTTCTTC.

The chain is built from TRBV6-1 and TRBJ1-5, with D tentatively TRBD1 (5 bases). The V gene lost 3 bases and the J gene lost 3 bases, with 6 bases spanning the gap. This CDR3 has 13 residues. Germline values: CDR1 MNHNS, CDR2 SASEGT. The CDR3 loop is CASSETVNQPQHF. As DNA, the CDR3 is TGTGCCAGCAGTGAGACAGTCAATCAGCCCCAGCATTTT.